This T cell receptor (beta chain) was sequenced during a study of spatial heterogeneity in lung cancer. This sample's time point: sample taken at primary tumor resection. Material for sequencing was whole RNA from tumor, nontumor lung or frozen PBMC, left unsorted. TCRdb analysed the 5' RACE reads with MiXCR anew, one entry per CDR3 protein. The table lists about 22,000 distinct CDR3 sequences, 4.6% of them singletons. This clonotype was seen many times. There are 15 residues in the CDR3. Germline V gives CDR1 SGDLS, CDR2 YYNGEE. The J segment lost 4 bases and the V segment lost 4 bases, leaving 8 bases of the junction unmatched.

The sequenced sample was PBMCs, obtained at surgery. The chain couples TRBV9 to TRBJ2-3, with TRBD2 matching over 8 bases. The clonotype comes from a male donor with early-stage non-small cell lung cancer. This CDR3 reads CASSPRGGQADTQYF. The CDR3 bases are TGTGCCAGCAGCCCACGGGGGGGCCAGGCAGATACGCAGTATTTT.